The 15 T cell receptor beta chains presented below share a single source sample, sequenced in a study of PD-L1 blockade in urothelial cancer. This sample's time point: pretreatment peripheral blood. Sequencing was performed with immunoSEQ multiplex PCR; in TCRdb, only in-frame clones are kept and a portion is missing. This table holds fewer than 60,000 clones, approximately 84% found once. The sequences come from PBMCs, collected around atezolizumab (anti-PD-L1) treatment. These receptors all stem from a man aged 45 to 65 with urothelial cancer.

V usage is TRBV6-6 and J usage is TRBJ1-2, with 8 bases lining up with TRBD1. Germline CDR1 reads MNHNY; CDR2 reads SVGAGI (reference sequence). The CDR3 is 14 residues long. Losses at the gene ends were 5 bases for V and 3 bases for J; bases not matched to a gene: 5. DNA of the CDR3: TGTGCCAGCAGTCTTACGACAGGGGACTATGGCTACACCTTC. Its translation is CASSLTTGDYGYTF.

The V gene is TRBV19, the J gene TRBJ2-5; tentatively, D is TRBD1 (5 bases). Germline lookup yields CDR1 LNHDA and CDR2 SQIVND (reference sequence). Deletions cut 10 bases from V and 2 bases from J, with 8 bases between. The CDR3 totals 11 residues. In DNA, the CDR3 is TGTGCCACGAGACAGCAAGAGACCCAGTACTTC. It yields the protein CATRQQETQYF.

The count of this clone is one. The V call is TRBV27, the J call TRBJ2-1, with a tentative D call TRBD2 (7 bases). Trimming left V 0 bases short and J 6 bases short, with 9 bases between. The CDR3 loop spans 14 amino acids. CDR1 and CDR2 (germline): MNHEY, SMNVEV (reference sequence). CDR3: CASSLSRGRNEQFF. In DNA form, the CDR3 reads TGTGCCAGCAGTTTATCGCGGGGGCGCAATGAGCAGTTCTTC.

The chain has TRBV5-1 and TRBJ2-3, with TRBD2 as a possible D gene (5 bases). Germline V lookup: CDR1 SGHRS, CDR2 YFSETQ. CDR3 length: 15 residues. V lost 6 bases, J lost 2 bases, and 16 bases lay in between. CDR3 DNA: TGCGCCAGCATGCCATTGGGAGCGTTCACAGATACGCAGTATTTT. Protein sequence: CASMPLGAFTDTQYF.

The table lists this clone with a few counts. The CDR3 here is CASSGVLGGEQYF. The CDR3, as DNA: TGTGCCAGCAGCGGGGTGCTAGGGGGCGAGCAGTACTTC. This sequence joins TRBV11-3 and TRBJ2-7; tentative D call: TRBD1 (6 bases). CDR3 size: 13 residues. Looked up from germline, CDR1 is SGHNT and CDR2 is YENEEA. Trimming pared 5 bases from V and 6 bases from J, leaving 14 bases between.

This chain joins TRBV10-3 and TRBJ1-2; 8 nucleotides align to TRBD1. Germline V gives CDR1 ENHRY, CDR2 SYGVKD. V trimming: 10 bases; J trimming: 2 bases; junction bases outside the gene matches: 6. The CDR3 length is 13 residues. This CDR3 reads CASSGQANYGYTF. The CDR3 nucleotides are TGTGCCAGCTCGGGACAGGCGAACTATGGCTACACCTTC.

This chain uses TRBV19 with TRBJ2-1, with a tentative D call TRBD1 (5 bases). V lost 3 bases, J lost 2 bases, and 11 bases lay in between. The CDR3 sequence is 15 residues long. Germline CDR1 and CDR2: LNHDA and SQIVND (reference sequence). In DNA form, the CDR3 reads TGTGCCAGTAGTATGATGGCGGACACCTACAATGAGCAGTTCTTC. This sequence encodes CASSMMADTYNEQFF.

This chain connects TRBV5-1 to TRBJ2-7; 13 nucleotides align to TRBD2. With V trimmed by 6 bases and J by 3 bases, 15 bases remained unmatched. Germline assignment: CDR1 SGHRS and CDR2 YFSETQ. This CDR3 region has 18 residues. The CDR3 loop is CASNTGLRGTSGNYEQYF. CDR3 coding DNA: TGCGCCAGCAATACGGGGCTCAGGGGGACTAGCGGGAACTACGAGCAGTACTTC.

The genes are TRBV7-8 and TRBJ2-2; 9 bases map to TRBD2. Germline CDR1 and CDR2: SGHVS and FQNEAQ. With 5 bases clipped from V and 0 bases from J, the junction kept 4 bases outside the gene matches. The length of the CDR3 is 16 residues. The CDR3 DNA is TGTGCCAGCAGCCTATGGACTAGCGCGAACACCGGGGAGCTGTTTTTT. Residues: CASSLWTSANTGELFF.

This clone was picked up a small number of times. This rearrangement joins TRBV29-1 to TRBJ1-1; TRBD1 matches 8 bases. The CDR3 spans 14 residues. Trimming cost V 7 bases and J 3 bases; bases outside gene matches: 10. Germline CDR1 reads SQVTM; CDR2 reads ANQGSEA. The CDR3 nucleotides are TGCAGCGCCGGACAGGGCGGGGTTTACACTGAAGCTTTCTTT. Translated, it gives CSAGQGGVYTEAFF.

V and J are TRBV7-9 and TRBJ2-7; TRBD1 might be the D (5 bases). Trimming shortened V by 3 bases and J by 3 bases, and 6 bases separated the two germline ends. The CDR3 runs to 12 residues. The V gene's germline CDR1 is SEHNR and CDR2 FQNEAQ (reference sequence). The CDR3 spells CASSFQGYEQYF. CDR3 coding DNA: TGTGCCAGCAGCTTTCAGGGCTACGAGCAGTACTTC.

The chain carries TRBV6-1 and TRBJ1-5, with D maybe TRBD1 (6 bases). This CDR3 has 14 amino acids. CDR1 MNHNS and CDR2 SASEGT come from the germline V gene. V shed 6 bases and J shed 6 bases, with 15 bases lying between them. CDR3 sequence reads: CASSAAGDTQPQHF. For the CDR3, the DNA is TGTGCCAGCAGCGCGGCAGGGGACACTCAGCCCCAGCATTTT.

The rearrangement uses TRBV20-1 and TRBJ2-3; no clear D. Between the trimmed V and J ends, which lost 6 bases and 3 bases, there was a span of 7 bases. This CDR3 contains 11 residues. Per the germline V gene, CDR1 is DFQATT and CDR2 is SNEGSKA (reference sequence). The CDR3 here is CSARPTDTQYF. The CDR3 DNA follows: TGCAGTGCGAGACCAACAGATACGCAGTATTTT.

The V gene is TRBV5-4, the J gene TRBJ2-1, with 7 bases matching TRBD2. Looked up from germline, CDR1 is SGHNT and CDR2 is YYREEE (reference sequence). V shed 4 bases, J shed 9 bases, and the junction held 13 bases outside the gene matches. This CDR3 is 15 amino acids long. CDR3 DNA sequence: TGTGCCAGCAGCCCCGGCCTCACTAGCGACCGTGAGCAGTTCTTC. This gives the protein CASSPGLTSDREQFF.

This rearrangement joins TRBV11-2 to TRBJ2-2; 8 nucleotides align to TRBD2. V lost 2 bases to trimming and J lost 9 bases; unmatched junction nucleotides: 8. Germline V lookup: CDR1 SGHAT, CDR2 FQNNGV. This CDR3 has 15 amino acids. The CDR3 is CASSLNQAGDRELFF. Here the CDR3 DNA reads TGTGCCAGCAGCTTAAATCAAGCGGGAGATCGGGAGCTGTTTTTT.